The 12 T cell receptor beta chains given below trace back to one sample, sequenced in a study of OX40 agonist ivuxolimab in advanced cancers. The data were produced by immunoSEQ multiplex PCR, yet TCRdb's version contains in-frame clones alone and is incomplete. In the table there are roughly 91,000 clones, about 90% of which are singletons. Source: CD4+ or CD8+ T cells sorted from blood, taken in a trial of the OX40 agonist ivuxolimab. These receptors all stem from an adult with an advanced solid tumor such as melanoma, head and neck, liver or kidney cancer.

V gene TRBV5-1 combines with J gene TRBJ2-1; D gene unclear. Looked up from germline, CDR1 is SGHRS and CDR2 is YFSETQ. CDR3 length equals 16 residues. V was cut by 2 bases and J by 4 bases, with 16 bases left in between. CDR3 nucleotides: TGCGCCAGCAGCTTTGCGCTGGGTGGGATATACAATGAGCAGTTCTTC. Its protein is CASSFALGGIYNEQFF.

V usage is TRBV19 and J usage is TRBJ1-5, with 8 nucleotides matching TRBD1. With V trimmed by 5 bases and J by 4 bases, 7 bases remained unmatched. The CDR3 extends over 15 amino acids. Germline-derived CDR1 and CDR2 are LNHDA and SQIVND (reference sequence). Here the CDR3 reads CASSFGQGTNQPQHF. The DNA for the CDR3 is TGTGCCAGTAGTTTCGGACAGGGTACTAATCAGCCCCAGCATTTT.

V is TRBV7-2 and J is TRBJ1-6; weak D call: TRBD1 (6 bases). The CDR3 runs to 17 residues. Germline-derived CDR1 and CDR2 are SGHTA and FQGNSA. V was pared by 2 bases and J by 0 bases, with 11 bases between. CDR3 in amino acids: CASSLKGEFSYNSPLHF. In DNA, the CDR3 is TGTGCCAGCAGCTTAAAGGGGGAGTTCTCCTATAATTCACCCCTCCACTTT.

The V call is TRBV7-2, the J call TRBJ1-2; possibly TRBD1 for D (6 bases). CDR1 and CDR2 from the germline V gene are SGHTA and FQGNSA. V was shortened by 1 base and J by 7 bases, with 10 bases between the two germline ends. The CDR3 has 13 amino acids. The CDR3 DNA reads as TGTGCCAGCAGCTTAGGTACAGGGTTTGGCTACACCTTC. This sequence encodes CASSLGTGFGYTF.

Notes on this clone: The junction differs from germline at one of its ends, possibly a read error. Here the CDR3 reads CASSLEPGGGSTPQYF. In DNA form, the CDR3 reads TGTGCCAGCAGCTTAGAACCAGGCGGGGGTAGCACCCCCCAATACTTC. The chain combines TRBV7-2 with TRBJ2-5; 7 bases match TRBD2. Germline V gene data show CDR1 as SGHTA and CDR2 as FQGNSA. This CDR3 has 16 amino acids.

V and J are TRBV6-5 and TRBJ2-7, with D hard to call. Between the trimmed V and J ends, which lost 5 bases and 6 bases, there was a span of 8 bases. The CDR3 length is 11 residues. Germline V CDR1 and CDR2: MNHEY, SVGAGI. The chain's CDR3 is CASSEYGEQYF. The CDR3, as DNA: TGTGCCAGCAGTGAATACGGCGAGCAGTACTTC.

The chain has TRBV28 and TRBJ1-2; D is uncertain. CDR3 length: 12 residues. Germline V gene lookup returns CDR1 MDHEN and CDR2 SYDVKM. Between the trimmed V and J ends, which lost 4 bases and 2 bases, there was a span of 5 bases. Here the CDR3 reads CASSSRNYGYTF. The CDR3, as DNA: TGTGCCAGCAGTTCGAGGAACTATGGCTACACCTTC.

The CDR3 DNA reads as TGCGCCAGCAGCCAAGCAGGAACCCCCCTCTATGGCTACACCTTC. As protein: CASSQAGTPLYGYTF. The rearrangement links TRBV4-3 to TRBJ1-2; D gene ambiguous. The V end was cut by 1 base, the J end by 4 bases, with 13 bases between. The CDR3 runs 15 residues. The germline V gene has CDR1 LGHNA and CDR2 YSLEER.

The rearrangement joins TRBV19 to TRBJ1-2; no reliable D call. Germline values: CDR1 LNHDA, CDR2 SQIVND (reference sequence). V lost 3 bases and J lost 5, with 22 bases in between. The CDR3 is made up of 17 amino acids. CDR3 in DNA: TGTGCCAGTAGTATGGGAGTCGTCCTCTCGAACTCATATGGCTACACCTTC. It translates to CASSMGVVLSNSYGYTF.

This clone was detected only a few times. The CDR3, as DNA: TGTGCCTGGATAAACAGGCCAAACACTGAAGCTTTCTTT. Residues: CAWINRPNTEAFF. The chain joins TRBV30 to TRBJ1-1; TRBD1 is a possible D gene (5 bases). V lost 4 bases, J lost 2 bases, and 11 bases lay in between. The CDR3 contains 13 residues. Germline V gene lookup returns CDR1 GTSNPN and CDR2 SVGIG (reference sequence).

The chain is built from TRBV6-6 and TRBJ2-5; 9 bases line up with TRBD2. The CDR3 runs to 16 residues. CDR1 MNHNY and CDR2 SVGAGI come from the germline V gene (reference sequence). Unmatched junction bases numbered 5, after V lost 1 base and J lost 2 bases. The CDR3 bases are TGTGCCAGCAGTTACTGGGCTAGCGGGGCACAAGAGACCCAGTACTTC. The encoded protein is CASSYWASGAQETQYF.

The count of this clone is one. This chain connects TRBV7-3 to TRBJ2-1; a possible D gene is TRBD2 (6 bases). Germline V gene lookup returns CDR1 SGHTA and CDR2 FQGTGA. The CDR3 covers 13 residues. The germline V and J ends were trimmed by 5 bases and 7 bases, with 12 bases remaining between them. The CDR3 region is CASSPHGGNEQFF. The CDR3 region has the DNA TGTGCCAGCAGCCCCCACGGAGGGAATGAGCAGTTCTTC.